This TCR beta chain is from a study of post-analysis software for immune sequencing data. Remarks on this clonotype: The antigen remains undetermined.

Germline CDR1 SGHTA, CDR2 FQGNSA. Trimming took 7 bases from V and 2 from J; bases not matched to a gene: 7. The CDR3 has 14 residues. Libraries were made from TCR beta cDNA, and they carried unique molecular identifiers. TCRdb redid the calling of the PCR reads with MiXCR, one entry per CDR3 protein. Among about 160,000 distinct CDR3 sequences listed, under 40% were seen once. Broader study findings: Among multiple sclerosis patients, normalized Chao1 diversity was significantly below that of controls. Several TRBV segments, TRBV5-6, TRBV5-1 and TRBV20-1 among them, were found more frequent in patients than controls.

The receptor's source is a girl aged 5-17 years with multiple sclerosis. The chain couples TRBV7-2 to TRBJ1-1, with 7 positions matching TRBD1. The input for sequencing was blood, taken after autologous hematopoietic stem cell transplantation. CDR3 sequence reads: CASTLTGTNTEAFF. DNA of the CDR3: TGTGCCAGCACCTTGACAGGGACCAACACTGAAGCTTTCTTT. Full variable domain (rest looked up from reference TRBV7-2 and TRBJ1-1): GAGVSQSPSNKVTEKGKDVELRCDPISGHTALYWYRQSLGQGLEFLIYFQGNSAPDKSGLPSDRFSAERTGGSVSTLTIQRTQQEDSAVYLCASTLTGTNTEAFFGQGTRLTVV.